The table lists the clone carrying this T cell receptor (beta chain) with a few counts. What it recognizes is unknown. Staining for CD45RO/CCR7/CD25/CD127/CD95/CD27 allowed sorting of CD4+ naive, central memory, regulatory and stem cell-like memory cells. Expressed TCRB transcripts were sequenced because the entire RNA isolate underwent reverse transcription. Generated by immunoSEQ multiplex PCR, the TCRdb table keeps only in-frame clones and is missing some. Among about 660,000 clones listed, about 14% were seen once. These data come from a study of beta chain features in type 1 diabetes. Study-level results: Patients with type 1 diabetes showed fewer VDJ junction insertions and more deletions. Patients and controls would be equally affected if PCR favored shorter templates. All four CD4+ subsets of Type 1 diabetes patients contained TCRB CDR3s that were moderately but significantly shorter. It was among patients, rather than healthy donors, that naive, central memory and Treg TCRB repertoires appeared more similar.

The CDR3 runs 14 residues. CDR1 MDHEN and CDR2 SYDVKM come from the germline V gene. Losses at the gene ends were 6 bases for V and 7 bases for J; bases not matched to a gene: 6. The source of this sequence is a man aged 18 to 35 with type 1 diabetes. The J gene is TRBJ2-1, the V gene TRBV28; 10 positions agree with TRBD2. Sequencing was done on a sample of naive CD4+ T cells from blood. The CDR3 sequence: CASSSGGARNEQFF. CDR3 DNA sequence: TGTGCCAGCAGCAGCGGGGGGGCCAGGAATGAGCAGTTCTTC.